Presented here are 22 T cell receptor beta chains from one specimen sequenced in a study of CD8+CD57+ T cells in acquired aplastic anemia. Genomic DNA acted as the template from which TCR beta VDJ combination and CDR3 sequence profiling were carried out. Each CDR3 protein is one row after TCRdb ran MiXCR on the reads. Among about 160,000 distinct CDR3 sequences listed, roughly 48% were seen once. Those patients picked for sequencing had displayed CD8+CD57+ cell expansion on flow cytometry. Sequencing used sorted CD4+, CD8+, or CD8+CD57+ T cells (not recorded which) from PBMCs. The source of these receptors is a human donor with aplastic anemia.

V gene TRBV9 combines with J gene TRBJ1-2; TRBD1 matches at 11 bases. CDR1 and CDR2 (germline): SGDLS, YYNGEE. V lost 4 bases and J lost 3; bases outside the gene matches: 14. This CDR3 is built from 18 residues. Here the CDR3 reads CASSTRGTGGPVYYGYTF. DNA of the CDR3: TGTGCCAGCAGCACACGTGGGACAGGGGGGCCCGTCTACTATGGCTACACCTTC.

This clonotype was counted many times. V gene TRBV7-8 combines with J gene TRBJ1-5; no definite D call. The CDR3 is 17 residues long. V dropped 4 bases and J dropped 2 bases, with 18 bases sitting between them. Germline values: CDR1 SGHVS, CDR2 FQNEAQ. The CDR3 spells CASSSDGPLTGNQPQHF. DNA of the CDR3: TGTGCCAGCAGCTCGGACGGACCCTTAACTGGCAATCAGCCCCAGCATTTT.

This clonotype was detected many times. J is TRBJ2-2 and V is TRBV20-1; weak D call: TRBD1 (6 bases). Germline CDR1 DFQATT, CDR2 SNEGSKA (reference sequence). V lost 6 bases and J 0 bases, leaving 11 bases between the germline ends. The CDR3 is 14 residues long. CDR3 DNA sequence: TGCAGTGCCCGAGGACAGCCGAACACCGGGGAGCTGTTTTTT. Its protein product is CSARGQPNTGELFF.

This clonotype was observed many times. CDR3 DNA sequence: TGTGCCAGCAGCTTAGATTCTAGCGTGGGCACAGATACGCAGTATTTT. This codes for CASSLDSSVGTDTQYF. The V call is TRBV11-2, the J call TRBJ2-3; D may be TRBD2 (6 bases). This CDR3 contains 16 residues. The V gene's germline CDR1 is SGHAT and CDR2 FQNNGV. Deletions cut 0 bases from V and 1 base from J, with 11 bases between.

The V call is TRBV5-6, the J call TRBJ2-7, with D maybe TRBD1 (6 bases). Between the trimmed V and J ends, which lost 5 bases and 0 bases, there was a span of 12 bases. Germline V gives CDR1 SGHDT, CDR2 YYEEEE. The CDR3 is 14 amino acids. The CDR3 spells CASSRLDSSYEQYF. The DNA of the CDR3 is TGTGCCAGCAGTCGTTTGGACAGCTCCTACGAGCAGTACTTC.

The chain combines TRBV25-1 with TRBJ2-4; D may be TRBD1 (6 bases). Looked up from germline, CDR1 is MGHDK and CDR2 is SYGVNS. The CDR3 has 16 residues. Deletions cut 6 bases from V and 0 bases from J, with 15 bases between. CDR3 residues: CASSKGGTLAKNIQYF. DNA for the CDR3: TGTGCCAGCAGCAAAGGGGGAACACTAGCCAAAAACATTCAGTACTTC.

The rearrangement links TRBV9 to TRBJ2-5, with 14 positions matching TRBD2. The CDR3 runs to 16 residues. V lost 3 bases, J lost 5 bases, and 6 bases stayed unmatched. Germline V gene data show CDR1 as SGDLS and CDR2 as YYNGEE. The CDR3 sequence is CASSGLAGGRRETQYF. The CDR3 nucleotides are TGTGCCAGCAGCGGACTAGCGGGGGGGCGGCGGGAGACCCAGTACTTC.

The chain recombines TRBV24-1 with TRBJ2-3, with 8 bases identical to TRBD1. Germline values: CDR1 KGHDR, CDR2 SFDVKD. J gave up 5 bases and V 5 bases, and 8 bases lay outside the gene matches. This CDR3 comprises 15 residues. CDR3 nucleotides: TGTGCCACCAGTGGTCTGACAGGGGCGGGAGATACGCAGTATTTT. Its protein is CATSGLTGAGDTQYF.

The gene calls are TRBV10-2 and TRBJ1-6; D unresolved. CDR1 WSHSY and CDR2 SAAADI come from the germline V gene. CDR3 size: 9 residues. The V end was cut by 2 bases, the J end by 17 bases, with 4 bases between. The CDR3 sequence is CASSEPFHF. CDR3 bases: TGCGCCAGCAGTGAGCCCTTCCACTTT.

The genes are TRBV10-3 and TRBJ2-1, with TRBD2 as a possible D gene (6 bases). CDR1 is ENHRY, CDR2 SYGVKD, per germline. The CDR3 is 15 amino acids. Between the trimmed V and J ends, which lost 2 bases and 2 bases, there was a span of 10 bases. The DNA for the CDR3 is TGTGCCATCAGTGAGCGTACTAGCCCCTACAATGAGCAGTTCTTC. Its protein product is CAISERTSPYNEQFF.

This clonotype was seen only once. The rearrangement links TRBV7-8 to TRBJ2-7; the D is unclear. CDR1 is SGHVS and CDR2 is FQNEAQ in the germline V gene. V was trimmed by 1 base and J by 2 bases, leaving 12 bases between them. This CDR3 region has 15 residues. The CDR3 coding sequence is TGTGCCAGCAGCTTAGGAAGGGTTGTTGCCTACGAGCAGTACTTC. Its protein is CASSLGRVVAYEQYF.

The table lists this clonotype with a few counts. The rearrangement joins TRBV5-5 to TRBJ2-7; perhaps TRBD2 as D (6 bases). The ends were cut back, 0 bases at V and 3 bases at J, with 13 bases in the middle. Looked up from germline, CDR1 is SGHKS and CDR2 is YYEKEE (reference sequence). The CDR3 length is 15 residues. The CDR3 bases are TGTGCCAGCAGCTTGGTTGGCGGGGCATACTACGAGCAGTACTTC. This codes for CASSLVGGAYYEQYF. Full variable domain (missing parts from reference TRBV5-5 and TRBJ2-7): DAGVTQSPTHLIKTRGQQVTLRCSPISGHKSVSWYQQVLGQGPQFIFQYYEKEERGRGNFPDRFSARQFPNYSSELNVNALLLGDSALYLCASSLVGGAYYEQYFGPGTRLTVT.

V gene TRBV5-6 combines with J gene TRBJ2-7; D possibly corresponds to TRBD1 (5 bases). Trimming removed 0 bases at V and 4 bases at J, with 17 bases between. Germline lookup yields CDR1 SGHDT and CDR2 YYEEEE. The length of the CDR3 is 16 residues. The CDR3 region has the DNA TGTGCCAGCAGCTTGGAAGATCGGCAGGGCCCATACGAGCAGTACTTC. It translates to CASSLEDRQGPYEQYF.

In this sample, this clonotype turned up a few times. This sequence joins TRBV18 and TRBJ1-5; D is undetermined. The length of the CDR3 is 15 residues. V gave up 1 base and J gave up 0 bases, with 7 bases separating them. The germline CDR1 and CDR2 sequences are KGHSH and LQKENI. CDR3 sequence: CASSPQDASNQPQHF. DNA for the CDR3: TGTGCCAGCTCACCACAGGACGCTAGCAATCAGCCCCAGCATTTT.

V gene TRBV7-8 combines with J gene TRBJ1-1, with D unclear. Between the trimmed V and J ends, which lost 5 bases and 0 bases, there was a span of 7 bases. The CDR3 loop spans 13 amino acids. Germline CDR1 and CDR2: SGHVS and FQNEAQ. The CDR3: CASSRQMNTEAFF. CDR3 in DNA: TGTGCCAGCAGCCGGCAAATGAACACTGAAGCTTTCTTT.

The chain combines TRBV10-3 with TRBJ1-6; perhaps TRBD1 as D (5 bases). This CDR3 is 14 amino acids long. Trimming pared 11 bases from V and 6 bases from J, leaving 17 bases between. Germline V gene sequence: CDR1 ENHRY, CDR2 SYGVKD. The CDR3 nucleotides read TGTGCCGGCTGGGGGGGAGAACGTAATTCACCCCTCCACTTT. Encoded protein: CAGWGGERNSPLHF.

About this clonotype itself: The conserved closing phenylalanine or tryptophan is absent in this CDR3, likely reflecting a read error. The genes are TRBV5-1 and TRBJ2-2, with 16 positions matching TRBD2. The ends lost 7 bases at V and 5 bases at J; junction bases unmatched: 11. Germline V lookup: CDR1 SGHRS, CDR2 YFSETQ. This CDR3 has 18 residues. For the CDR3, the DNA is TGCGCCAGCGACACCGGGACTAGCGGGAGGGCCTCTACCGGGGAGCTGTTTGTT. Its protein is CASDTGTSGRASTGELFV.

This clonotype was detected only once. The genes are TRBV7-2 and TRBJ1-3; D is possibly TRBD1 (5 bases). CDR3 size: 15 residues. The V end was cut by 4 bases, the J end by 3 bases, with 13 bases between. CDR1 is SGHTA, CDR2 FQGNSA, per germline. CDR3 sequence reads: CASSWEGAYGNTIYF. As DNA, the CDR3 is TGTGCCAGCAGCTGGGAAGGGGCGTATGGAAACACCATATATTTT.

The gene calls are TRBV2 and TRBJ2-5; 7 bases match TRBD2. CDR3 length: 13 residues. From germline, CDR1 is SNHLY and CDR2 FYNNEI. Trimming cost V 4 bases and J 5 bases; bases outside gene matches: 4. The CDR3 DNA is TGTGCCAGCAGTGCCCTTAGCGGGGAGACCCAGTACTTC. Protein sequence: CASSALSGETQYF.

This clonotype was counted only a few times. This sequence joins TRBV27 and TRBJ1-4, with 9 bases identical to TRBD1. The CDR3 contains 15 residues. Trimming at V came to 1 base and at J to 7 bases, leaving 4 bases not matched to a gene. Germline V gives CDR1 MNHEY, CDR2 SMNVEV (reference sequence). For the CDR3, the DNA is TGTGCCAGCAGTTTATGGGGACAGGGAGCTGAAAAACTGTTTTTT. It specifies CASSLWGQGAEKLFF.

The CDR3 is CSAKVGVDGYTF. The CDR3 nucleotides read TGCAGTGCTAAAGTAGGGGTTGATGGCTACACCTTC. This chain links TRBV20-1 with TRBJ1-2; perhaps TRBD1 as D (5 bases). Germline V gene sequence: CDR1 DFQATT, CDR2 SNEGSKA (reference sequence). V lost 4 bases and J lost 6, with 12 bases in between. CDR3 length equals 12 residues.

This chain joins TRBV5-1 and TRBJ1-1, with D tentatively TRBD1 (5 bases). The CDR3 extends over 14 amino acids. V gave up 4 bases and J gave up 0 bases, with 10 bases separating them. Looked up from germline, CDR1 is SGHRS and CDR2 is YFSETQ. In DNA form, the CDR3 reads TGCGCCAGCAGCCTGTGGGACCTGAACACTGAAGCTTTCTTT. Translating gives CASSLWDLNTEAFF.